The rows below give T cell receptor beta chains drawn from one sample of a study of T cell changes during pregnancy in multiple sclerosis. Measured with immunoSEQ multiplex PCR; TCRdb has only the in-frame clones, and not every one. The data contain 48,000 or so clones, approximately 95% of them singletons. The input for sequencing was CD4+ T cells from peripheral blood mononuclear cells, taken in the first trimester of pregnancy. The receptors were sampled from a female donor with multiple sclerosis, enrolled in a pregnancy study. Each CDR3 is given with its conserved first and last residue. The D gene is left open where the match is weak. Some rows mark clone size as missing; the rest say once, few, many or name a class of expanded clone.

clone_size d_call j_call v_call cdr3_aa cdr3_nt
. TRBD1 TRBJ2-1 TRBV27 CASSWQGDEQFF TGTGCCAGCAGTTGGCAGGGGGATGAGCAGTTCTTC
. . TRBJ1-2 TRBV6-1 CASSEKTDYGYTF TGTGCCAGCAGTGAAAAGACAGACTATGGCTACACCTTC
. TRBD1 TRBJ1-2 TRBV19 CASSPGTGYGYTF TGTGCCAGCTCTCCCGGGACAGGATATGGCTACACCTTC
. TRBD2 TRBJ2-5 TRBV2 CASSGLAGHETQYF TGTGCCAGCAGTGGACTAGCGGGACACGAGACCCAGTACTTC
once . TRBJ2-3 TRBV5-6 CASSLSRDNARTDTQYF TGTGCCAGCAGCTTGTCCCGGGACAATGCCCGCACAGATACGCAGTATTTT
once . TRBJ1-1 TRBV5-4 CASSLPGVELAAFF TGTGCCAGCAGCTTGCCGGGGGTCGAGTTAGCGGCTTTCTTT
. TRBD1 TRBJ1-2 TRBV19 CASTFGGRGFGGYTF TGTGCCAGTACCTTCGGGGGCAGGGGGTTCGGGGGCTACACCTTC
. TRBD1 TRBJ1-6 TRBV6-6 CASSYGTDNSPLHF TGTGCCAGCAGTTACGGGACAGATAATTCACCCCTCCACTTT
once TRBD1 TRBJ1-2 TRBV11-2 CASSSTGQNYGYTF TGTGCCAGCAGCTCCACGGGACAGAACTATGGCTACACCTTC
. TRBD2 TRBJ2-3 TRBV5-1 CASKLAGARDTQYF TGCGCCAGCAAATTAGCGGGGGCAAGGGATACGCAGTATTTT
. . TRBJ2-1 TRBV10-3 CAIRGDSRMSDEQFF TGTGCCATCAGAGGGGACTCACGGATGAGCGATGAGCAGTTCTTC